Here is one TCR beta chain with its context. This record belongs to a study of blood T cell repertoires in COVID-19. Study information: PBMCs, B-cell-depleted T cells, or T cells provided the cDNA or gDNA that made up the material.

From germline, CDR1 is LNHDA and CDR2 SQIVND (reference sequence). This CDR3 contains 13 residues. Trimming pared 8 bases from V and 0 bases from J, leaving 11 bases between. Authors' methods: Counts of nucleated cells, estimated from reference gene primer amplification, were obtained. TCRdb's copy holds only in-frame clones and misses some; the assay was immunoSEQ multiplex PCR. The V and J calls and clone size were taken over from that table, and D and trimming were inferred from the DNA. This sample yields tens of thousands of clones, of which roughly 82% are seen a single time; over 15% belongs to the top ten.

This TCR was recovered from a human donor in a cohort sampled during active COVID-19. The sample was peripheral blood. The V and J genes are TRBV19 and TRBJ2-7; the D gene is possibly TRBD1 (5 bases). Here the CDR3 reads CASGYRSSYEQYF. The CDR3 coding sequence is TGTGCCAGTGGATACAGGAGCTCCTACGAGCAGTACTTC.